The 16 T cell receptor beta chains presented below share a single source sample, sequenced in a study of OX40 agonist ivuxolimab in advanced cancers. Sequencing was performed with immunoSEQ multiplex PCR; in TCRdb, only in-frame clones are kept and a portion is missing. The sample holds roughly 64,000 clones, 80% to 85% seen once. The source material was CD4+ or CD8+ T cells sorted from blood, sampled in a trial of the OX40 agonist ivuxolimab. The source of these receptors is an adult with an advanced solid tumor such as melanoma, head and neck, liver or kidney cancer.

The chain combines TRBV14 with TRBJ1-1; no firm D call. The CDR3 has 16 amino acids. Trimming stripped 3 bases from V and 2 bases from J, with 16 bases between. CDR1 and CDR2 from the germline V gene are SGHDN and FVKESK. The CDR3, as DNA: TGTGCCAGCAGCCAGGTGGAAGCCGGGCGAAACACTGAAGCTTTCTTT. This sequence encodes CASSQVEAGRNTEAFF.

This chain connects TRBV19 to TRBJ2-1, with D perhaps given as TRBD1 or TRBD2 (6 bases each). Germline CDR1 is LNHDA and CDR2 is SQIVND (reference sequence). The V end was cut by 5 bases, the J end by 6 bases, with 23 bases between. The CDR3 covers 17 residues. Here the CDR3 DNA reads TGTGCCAGTAGTCTCCGTAGGGGGGAAGGGGTTGGCAATGAGCAGTTCTTC. Protein sequence: CASSLRRGEGVGNEQFF.

This clone has more than one count but fewer than ten. The V gene is TRBV21-1, the J gene TRBJ1-5. TRBV21-1 is described as a pseudogene. The CDR3 totals 14 residues. Here the CDR3 DNA reads TGTGCCGCAACCGGGACTATTACAAATCAGCCCCAGCATTTT. As protein: CAATGTITNQPQHF.

The chain is built from TRBV5-4 and TRBJ2-2; 8 bases fit TRBD2. Germline V gives CDR1 SGHNT, CDR2 YYREEE (reference sequence). V dropped 5 bases and J dropped 5; count of bases not matched to a gene: 11. The CDR3 consists of 16 residues. CDR3 protein: CASRPGAGGSTGELFF. The CDR3 bases are TGTGCCAGCAGGCCCGGGGCGGGGGGTAGTACCGGGGAGCTGTTTTTT.

V gene TRBV6-6 combines with J gene TRBJ2-1; 8 nucleotides match TRBD1. Per the germline V gene, CDR1 is MNHNY and CDR2 is SVGAGI (reference sequence). J gave up 10 bases and V 10 bases, and 6 bases lay outside the gene matches. This CDR3 is built from 11 residues. This CDR3 is CATDTGGEQFF. As DNA, the CDR3 is TGTGCCACCGACACAGGGGGGGAGCAGTTCTTC.

About this clone itself: The sample carries other DNA sequences with the same CDR3. The chain employs TRBV15 and TRBJ2-5; D remains unclear. The germline gives CDR1 LNHNV, CDR2 YYDKDF (reference sequence). The CDR3 is 12 amino acids. Trimming cost V 0 bases and J 4 bases, with 3 bases left between them. The CDR3 sequence: CATSRDRETQYF. As DNA, the CDR3 is TGTGCCACCAGCAGAGACAGAGAGACCCAGTACTTC.

The V call is TRBV7-9, the J call TRBJ2-3; 10 bases align to TRBD1. This CDR3 comprises 17 residues. The junction had 12 bases not matched to a gene; V was cut back by 4 bases and J by 5 bases. Germline V lookup: CDR1 SEHNR, CDR2 FQNEAQ (reference sequence). CDR3 DNA: TGTGCCAGCAGCTCCAGAACCCCGGGACAGGGGTTAGATACGCAGTATTTT. Its translation: CASSSRTPGQGLDTQYF.

This sequence joins TRBV7-9 and TRBJ1-3; D might be TRBD1 (5 bases). Germline-derived CDR1 and CDR2 are SEHNR and FQNEAQ (reference sequence). The CDR3 is made up of 17 amino acids. V was trimmed by 6 bases and J by 0 bases, leaving 18 bases between them. CDR3 amino acids: CASRSKWDGASGNTIYF. DNA of the CDR3: TGTGCCAGCAGGTCCAAATGGGACGGCGCCTCTGGAAACACCATATATTTT.

The chain couples TRBV19 to TRBJ1-2; 9 nucleotides agree with TRBD1. J lost 6 bases, V lost 4 bases, and 6 bases had no gene match. The CDR3 consists of 14 residues. Per germline, CDR1 LNHDA and CDR2 SQIVND (reference sequence). The CDR3 loop reads CASSRPQGADGYTF. In nucleotides, the CDR3 is TGTGCCAGTAGTAGACCACAGGGGGCGGATGGCTACACCTTC.

V and J are TRBV2 and TRBJ1-1; D uncertain. The CDR3 is made up of 14 amino acids. Trimming cost V 4 bases and J 1 base, with 10 bases left between them. Germline assignment: CDR1 SNHLY and CDR2 FYNNEI. The CDR3 bases are TGTGCCAGCAGTGGTAGACTCCGGAACACTGAAGCTTTCTTT. Translating it yields CASSGRLRNTEAFF.

The chain couples TRBV4-1 to TRBJ1-4; 9 positions agree with TRBD1. J lost 5 bases, V lost 4 bases, and 8 bases had no gene match. The CDR3 has 16 amino acids. Looked up from germline, CDR1 is MGHRA and CDR2 is YSYEKL. DNA for the CDR3: TGCGCCAGCAGCCGAGACCGGGACAGGGTGAATGAAAAACTGTTTTTT. It yields the protein CASSRDRDRVNEKLFF.

This CDR3 is CASSEEWGDLNTEAFF. In DNA form, the CDR3 reads TGTGCCAGCAGTGAGGAGTGGGGAGACTTGAACACTGAAGCTTTCTTT. The V call is TRBV2, the J call TRBJ1-1; D not certain. The CDR3 has 16 residues. Trimming removed 3 bases from V and 0 bases from J, with 14 bases in between. Per the germline V gene, CDR1 is SNHLY and CDR2 is FYNNEI.

This rearrangement joins TRBV11-2 to TRBJ1-4; no clear D. Trimming took 1 base from V and 5 from J, leaving 5 bases between them. The CDR3 has 13 residues. CDR1 and CDR2 (germline): SGHAT, FQNNGV. The CDR3: CASSLAVNEKLFF. In DNA form, the CDR3 reads TGTGCCAGCAGCTTAGCCGTAAATGAAAAACTGTTTTTT. Complete variable domain (other parts from reference TRBV11-2 and TRBJ1-4): EAGVAQSPRYKIIEKRQSVAFWCNPISGHATLYWYQQILGQGPKLLIQFQNNGVVDDSQLPKDRFSAERLKGVDSTLKIQPAKLEDSAVYLCASSLAVNEKLFFGSGTQLSVL.

This clone was seen only a few times. J is TRBJ1-2 and V is TRBV2, with TRBD1 matching over 7 bases. In germline, CDR1 is SNHLY, CDR2 FYNNEI. V trimming: 0 bases; J trimming: 5 bases; junction bases outside the gene matches: 6. The CDR3 length is 15 residues. CDR3 residues: CASSEAGAGGYGYTF. CDR3 bases: TGTGCCAGCAGTGAAGCAGGGGCAGGGGGATATGGCTACACCTTC.

This clone appeared a single time. The chain has TRBV18 and TRBJ1-5; a weak D match, TRBD1 (6 bases). This CDR3 spans 13 amino acids. CDR1 and CDR2 (germline): KGHSH, LQKENI. The V end lost 7 bases, the J end lost 4 bases, and 11 bases lay between the germline ends. The CDR3 protein is CASCGQLNQPQHF. The CDR3 bases are TGTGCCAGCTGCGGACAGTTGAATCAGCCCCAGCATTTT.

Here the CDR3 DNA reads TGTGCCAGCAGCTTGGGCGGGACCAGGGGCGCTGAAGCTTTCTTT. It codes for CASSLGGTRGAEAFF. This sequence joins TRBV5-4 and TRBJ1-1; tentative D call: TRBD1 (6 bases). Trimming pared 0 bases from V and 6 bases from J, leaving 15 bases between. CDR3 size: 15 residues. The germline V gene encodes CDR1 SGHNT and CDR2 YYREEE (reference sequence).